This TCR beta chain originates from a study of T cell responses to AZD1222 COVID-19 vaccine. Overall study findings and caveats: White British ancestry dominated among donors, who included more females, and clonal diversity was possibly underestimated. Spike-specific TCR breadth and depth were elevated following two AZD1222 doses. With dominance at 160-218 and 743-854, vaccine-associated CD4 TCRs spanned spike.

TCRdb's copy holds only in-frame clones and misses some; the assay was immunoSEQ multiplex PCR. In the table there are around 120,000 clones, more than 85% of which are singletons. This CDR3 comprises 15 residues. With V trimmed by 6 bases and J by 7 bases, 12 bases remained unmatched. Germline V lookup: CDR1 MNHEY, CDR2 SVGAGI. A remark on this clone: No antigen is known for it.

Sequenced here: peripheral blood, sampled 28 days after the second AZD1222 dose. This chain uses TRBV6-5 with TRBJ2-5; 9 bases are a match to TRBD2. The TCR sequence derives from an adult who received the AZD1222 COVID-19 vaccine. Written as DNA, the CDR3 is TGTGCCAGCAGCCAACTAGCGGGCCCTCGGGGGACCCAGTACTTC. Translated, it gives CASSQLAGPRGTQYF.